These 9 T cell receptor beta chains share one sample of origin, sequenced in a study of T cell repertoires in cytomegalovirus infection. The antigens these receptors bind are not known. One entry per CDR3 protein, called by TCRdb with MiXCR from the reads. The data contain about 470,000 distinct CDR3 sequences, 40% to 50% of them singletons. The specimen was cultured PBMCs, collected from culture after CMV antigen stimulation. The origin of the receptors is a human donor in good health (CMV status not recorded). Some clones in this sample may be carry-over from other donors' samples.

This clonotype has more than one count but fewer than ten. The chain carries TRBV2 and TRBJ1-4; no clear D gene. V lost 8 bases, J lost 0 bases, and 10 bases lay in between. Germline-derived CDR1 and CDR2 are SNHLY and FYNNEI. This CDR3 has 14 residues. The CDR3: CASLREATNEKLFF. CDR3 in DNA: TGTGCCAGCCTAAGAGAAGCAACTAATGAAAAACTGTTTTTT.

The chain employs TRBV19 and TRBJ2-3; D is perhaps TRBD2 (6 bases). Germline V lookup: CDR1 LNHDA, CDR2 SQIVND (reference sequence). The V and J ends lost 4 bases and 1 base respectively, with 12 bases between them. This CDR3 has 15 residues. CDR3 DNA: TGTGCCAGTAGTACCGGACCGGGAGGCACAGATACGCAGTATTTT. This translates into CASSTGPGGTDTQYF.

This clonotype occurred a few times. The gene calls are TRBV6-2 or TRBV6-3 and TRBJ2-7, with D unresolved. The CDR3 loop spans 16 amino acids. The ends were cut back, 2 bases at V and 0 bases at J, with 14 bases in the middle. Germline CDR1 reads MNHEY; CDR2 reads SVGEGT. The CDR3 here is CASSYVRASPSYEQYF. The CDR3 coding sequence is TGTGCCAGCAGTTACGTAAGGGCGAGTCCCTCCTACGAGCAGTACTTC.

Ten or more counts support this clonotype. This chain links TRBV7-2 with TRBJ2-5; 7 nucleotides agree with TRBD2. The CDR3 is 14 amino acids. Germline CDR1 reads SGHTA; CDR2 reads FQGNSA. J gave up 5 bases and V 6 bases, and 9 bases lay outside the gene matches. The CDR3, as DNA: TGTGCCAGCAGGGAACGAGCGGGGCGTGAGACCCAGTACTTC. This codes for CASRERAGRETQYF.

This chain joins TRBV6-5 and TRBJ1-1; D not resolved. Trimming pared 8 bases from V and 3 bases from J, leaving 13 bases between. CDR3 length: 13 amino acids. CDR1 is MNHEY, CDR2 SVGAGI, per germline. CDR3 bases: TGTGCCAGCCGAGGGAGGGTTGACACTGAAGCTTTCTTT. Translated, it gives CASRGRVDTEAFF.

This clonotype showed up just a few times. The chain links TRBV7-2 to TRBJ2-7, with D possibly matching TRBD1 (7 bases). V lost 3 bases to trimming and J lost 7 bases, with 16 bases between them. CDR1 is SGHTA, CDR2 FQGNSA, per germline. CDR3 length: 14 amino acids. This chain's CDR3 is CASSFNTGAGEQYF. In DNA form, the CDR3 reads TGTGCCAGCAGCTTTAACACAGGGGCGGGAGAGCAGTACTTC.

The chain is built from TRBV19 and TRBJ2-7; D gene unclear. This CDR3 has 14 residues. The germline CDR1 and CDR2 sequences are LNHDA and SQIVND (reference sequence). The V end was cut by 5 bases, the J end by 2 bases, with 13 bases between. The CDR3 region has the DNA TGTGCCAGTAGTCTGAAGGCCGCAGCCTACGAGCAGTACTTC. It specifies CASSLKAAAYEQYF.

This clonotype was recorded a few times. This chain uses TRBV7-2 with TRBJ2-1; D is ambiguous. CDR1 is SGHTA and CDR2 is FQGNSA in the germline V gene. There are 14 residues in the CDR3. Trimming took off 5 bases at V and 8 bases at J, with 16 bases between the two ends. The CDR3 protein is CASSTPLATHEQFF. As DNA, the CDR3 is TGTGCCAGCAGCACACCCCTGGCCACGCATGAGCAGTTCTTC.

The sample holds a few counts of this clonotype. The chain has TRBV27 and TRBJ2-1; D is perhaps TRBD1 (6 bases). The CDR3 has 12 amino acids. Germline V lookup: CDR1 MNHEY, CDR2 SMNVEV (reference sequence). The V end was cut by 5 bases, the J end by 4 bases, with 6 bases between. CDR3 residues: CASSQGYNEQFF. CDR3 nucleotide sequence: TGTGCCAGCAGTCAGGGGTACAATGAGCAGTTCTTC.